The 8 T cell receptor beta chains below come from one sample, sequenced in a study of Ad26.COV2.S vaccination and SARS-CoV-2 variants. Treatment here: approximately 18 received Ad26.COV2.S at low or high dose, single or two shots; roughly 5 received placebo; per-sample allocation not given. At day 63 after the first vaccine or placebo injection, samples were drawn. Assay used: immunoSEQ multiplex PCR; TCRdb lists only in-frame clones, some missing. The sample yields approximately 420,000 clones, roughly 88% seen once. The sample here was peripheral blood, taken in a trial of Ad26.COV2.S vaccine versus placebo. The receptors shown here come from a person between 18 and 65 years old who received the Ad26.COV2.S COVID-19 vaccine or a placebo.

This rearrangement joins TRBV5-1 to TRBJ2-7; maybe TRBD2 (6 bases). V was cut by 4 bases and J by 2 bases, with 13 bases left in between. The CDR3 is 14 amino acids. The germline gives CDR1 SGHRS, CDR2 YFSETQ. The CDR3 is CASSPGPGAYEQYF. The CDR3 coding sequence is TGCGCCAGCAGCCCCGGCCCGGGGGCCTACGAGCAGTACTTC.

This chain connects TRBV13 to TRBJ2-5, with 10 bases lining up with TRBD1. CDR3 size: 15 residues. CDR1 is PRHDT, CDR2 FYEKMQ, per germline (reference sequence). J lost 7 bases, V lost 4 bases, and 9 bases had no gene match. This CDR3 is CASSSPGQGLGTQYF. CDR3 in DNA: TGTGCCAGCAGCTCCCCGGGACAGGGGCTGGGGACCCAGTACTTC. Looking up the rest from reference TRBV13 and TRBJ2-5 gives the full variable domain: AAGVIQSPRHLIKEKRETATLKCYPIPRHDTVYWYQQGPGQDPQFLISFYEKMQSDKGSIPDRFSAQQFSDYHSELNMSSLELGDSALYFCASSSPGQGLGTQYFGPGTRLLVL.

The rearrangement links TRBV6-6 to TRBJ1-5; the D gene is possibly TRBD1 (6 bases). Trimming stripped 0 bases from V and 0 bases from J, with 9 bases between. The CDR3 contains 16 residues. CDR1 and CDR2 from the germline V gene are MNHNY and SVGAGI (reference sequence). The CDR3 region is CASSYSRTDSNQPQHF. CDR3 bases: TGTGCCAGCAGTTACTCGAGGACAGATAGCAATCAGCCCCAGCATTTT.

As regards this clone: The sample holds other DNA sequences that translate to the same CDR3. The V gene is TRBV18, the J gene TRBJ2-3; D not certain. Trimming stripped 2 bases from V and 5 bases from J, with 2 bases between. This CDR3 region has 11 residues. Germline V gene sequence: CDR1 KGHSH, CDR2 LQKENI. Here the CDR3 reads CASSPGDTQYF. In nucleotides, the CDR3 is TGTGCCAGCTCACCAGGAGATACGCAGTATTTT.

This clone appeared a single time. The J gene is TRBJ2-1, the V gene TRBV4-1; either TRBD1 or TRBD2 may supply D (5 bases each). CDR1 is MGHRA, CDR2 YSYEKL, per germline. Trimming took 8 bases from V and 8 from J, leaving 25 bases between them. This CDR3 comprises 16 residues. CDR3 region: CASRDYVGGHGDEQFF. CDR3 in DNA: TGCGCCAGCCGGGATTACGTGGGCGGACACGGGGATGAGCAGTTCTTC.

This chain uses TRBV9 with TRBJ2-3; 9 bases agree with TRBD1. V lost 1 base to trimming and J lost 1 base; unmatched junction nucleotides: 7. Germline V gene sequence: CDR1 SGDLS, CDR2 YYNGEE. The CDR3 contains 17 residues. The DNA of the CDR3 is TGTGCCAGCAGCGTACCCAGGGGACAGGGTCGCACAGATACGCAGTATTTT. Translated: CASSVPRGQGRTDTQYF. The full variable domain, completed using reference TRBV9 and TRBJ2-3, is DSGVTQTPKHLITATGQRVTLRCSPRSGDLSVYWYQQSLDQGLQFLIQYYNGEERAKGNILERFSAQQFPDLHSELNLSSLELGDSALYFCASSVPRGQGRTDTQYFGPGTRLTVL.

The chain links TRBV5-5 to TRBJ2-3, with 10 bases lining up with TRBD2. The V and J ends lost 4 bases and 3 bases, in that order; junction bases with no gene match: 5. The germline V gene encodes CDR1 SGHKS and CDR2 YYEKEE (reference sequence). This CDR3 comprises 15 residues. The CDR3 sequence: CASSPSSGGTDTQYF. Here the CDR3 DNA reads TGTGCCAGCAGCCCGTCTAGCGGGGGAACAGATACGCAGTATTTT. Supplemented by reference TRBV5-5 and TRBJ2-3, the full variable domain reads DAGVTQSPTHLIKTRGQQVTLRCSPISGHKSVSWYQQVLGQGPQFIFQYYEKEERGRGNFPDRFSARQFPNYSSELNVNALLLGDSALYLCASSPSSGGTDTQYFGPGTRLTVL.

The genes are TRBV28 and TRBJ1-5, with D hard to call. Trimming cost V 5 bases and J 0 bases, with 17 bases left between them. Germline loops: CDR1 MDHEN, CDR2 SYDVKM. CDR3 length: 17 amino acids. The CDR3 protein is CASSNQAMLYSNQPQHF. In DNA form, the CDR3 reads TGTGCCAGCAGTAATCAGGCAATGCTATATAGCAATCAGCCCCAGCATTTT.